These 31 T cell receptor beta chains originate from one sample sequenced in a study of blood T cell repertoires in COVID-19. Some clones are missing from TCRdb's copy, which holds only in-frame ones; the method was immunoSEQ multiplex PCR. The table shows under 200,000 clones, with 80% to 90% occurring only once. Sequenced material: peripheral blood. These receptors were collected from a woman between 50 and 59 years old with COVID-19, enrolled during active disease.

This clone is medium-sized in the sample. The chain has TRBV12-5 and TRBJ2-7; unclear D gene. The CDR3 is 14 residues long. Germline V gene data show CDR1 as LGHNT and CDR2 as FRNRAP. V was pared by 0 bases and J by 1 base, with 7 bases between. The CDR3 nucleotides read TGTGCTAGTGGTTTGGTACCGGGTTCCTACGAGCAGTACTTC. Its protein is CASGLVPGSYEQYF.

The sample holds one count of this clone. The chain joins TRBV6-6 to TRBJ2-2; D not certain. The CDR3 runs 12 residues. Trimming took 2 bases from V and 6 from J, leaving 4 bases between them. Germline CDR1 and CDR2: MNHNY and SVGAGI (reference sequence). DNA for the CDR3: TGTGCCAGCAGTTACACAGCCGGGGAGCTGTTTTTT. Amino acid sequence: CASSYTAGELFF.

In this sample, this clone turned up a few times. This chain uses TRBV7-7 with TRBJ2-2, with D possibly TRBD1 on 5 matching bases. V was pared by 8 bases and J by 4 bases, with 17 bases between. The CDR3 sequence is 15 residues long. CDR1 and CDR2 from the germline V gene are SSHAT and FNYEAQ (reference sequence). The CDR3 spells CASSSGAPPTGELFF. The DNA for the CDR3 is TGTGCCAGCTCCTCTGGGGCCCCCCCCACCGGGGAGCTGTTTTTT.

This sequence joins TRBV5-1 and TRBJ1-6; D is uncertain. The V gene lost 0 bases and the J gene lost 1 base, with 14 bases spanning the gap. The length of the CDR3 is 18 residues. Germline lookup yields CDR1 SGHRS and CDR2 YFSETQ. The CDR3 region is CASSLVMSGGSYNSPLHF. In DNA form, the CDR3 reads TGCGCCAGCAGCTTGGTCATGTCTGGAGGGTCCTATAATTCACCCCTCCACTTT.

This chain uses TRBV19 with TRBJ2-3; possible D gene TRBD1, 5 bases. Trimming stripped 3 bases from V and 5 bases from J, with 21 bases between. Germline V CDR1 and CDR2: LNHDA, SQIVND (reference sequence). This CDR3 region has 17 residues. CDR3 loop: CASSIDGHKGPKDTQYF. CDR3 DNA: TGTGCCAGTAGTATCGACGGACATAAAGGGCCCAAAGATACGCAGTATTTT.

This chain links TRBV30 with TRBJ1-5; no definite D call. CDR1 GTSNPN and CDR2 SVGIG come from the germline V gene (reference sequence). CDR3 length equals 12 residues. Trimming removed 2 bases from V and 7 bases from J, with 9 bases in between. The CDR3 region has the DNA TGTGCCTGGAGTAACGGGGAACAGCCCCAGCATTTT. Translation: CAWSNGEQPQHF.

The chain uses TRBV5-4 and TRBJ1-2; TRBD1 matches at 9 bases. CDR1 and CDR2 (germline): SGHNT, YYREEE (reference sequence). There are 15 residues in the CDR3. The ends lost 0 bases at V and 2 bases at J; junction bases unmatched: 2. DNA of the CDR3: TGTGCCAGCAGCTTGGAGGGGACAGGGAACTATGGCTACACCTTC. Encoded protein: CASSLEGTGNYGYTF. The full variable domain, its missing parts supplied by reference TRBV5-4 and TRBJ1-2, is ETGVTQSPTHLIKTRGQQVTLRCSSQSGHNTVSWYQQALGQGPQFIFQYYREEENGRGNFPPRFSGLQFPNYSSELNVNALELDDSALYLCASSLEGTGNYGYTFGSGTRLTVV.

The chain links TRBV7-2 to TRBJ1-5; the D is unclear. CDR1 and CDR2 (germline): SGHTA, FQGNSA. V was shortened by 5 bases and J by 1 base, with 12 bases between the two germline ends. The CDR3 is made up of 15 amino acids. The CDR3 protein is CASSLPLGSNQPQHF. The CDR3 nucleotides are TGTGCCAGCAGCCTTCCACTAGGCAGCAATCAGCCCCAGCATTTT.

The genes are TRBV4-2 and TRBJ2-2, with TRBD2 matching 11 bases. Looked up from germline, CDR1 is LGHNA and CDR2 is YNFKEQ. CDR3 size: 16 residues. V lost 4 bases and J lost 6; bases outside the gene matches: 7. This CDR3 is CASSRSLAGEAGELFF. In DNA form, the CDR3 reads TGTGCCAGCAGCCGGTCACTAGCGGGGGAAGCCGGGGAGCTGTTTTTT.

J is TRBJ1-6 and V is TRBV6-5; D may be TRBD1 (5 bases). This CDR3 has 14 residues. V gave up 6 bases and J gave up 8 bases, with 14 bases separating them. Germline V gene sequence: CDR1 MNHEY, CDR2 SVGAGI. Written as DNA, the CDR3 is TGTGCCAGCAGAGCAGGGTTTTGGGATTCACCCCTCCACTTT. It codes for CASRAGFWDSPLHF.

V and J are TRBV3-1 (or the pseudogene TRBV3-2) and TRBJ2-7; 11 nucleotides align to TRBD2. From germline, CDR1 is LGHDT and CDR2 YNNKEL (reference sequence). The CDR3 totals 15 residues. V trimming: 4 bases; J trimming: 4 bases; junction bases outside the gene matches: 6. In DNA, the CDR3 is TGTGCCAGCAGCCCTCGTTCTAGCGGGGGGTACGAGCAGTACTTC. This codes for CASSPRSSGGYEQYF.

The chain carries TRBV30 and TRBJ1-6, with 8 bases fitting TRBD1. Per the germline V gene, CDR1 is GTSNPN and CDR2 is SVGIG (reference sequence). Unmatched junction bases numbered 3, after V lost 1 base and J lost 7 bases. CDR3 length equals 14 residues. CDR3 sequence: CAWSGGQGNSPLHF. In nucleotides, the CDR3 is TGTGCCTGGAGTGGCGGACAGGGAAATTCACCCCTCCACTTT.

The V and J genes are TRBV7-2 and TRBJ1-5; 7 bases align to TRBD1. CDR1 and CDR2 (germline): SGHTA, FQGNSA. J was trimmed by 2 bases and V by 5 bases; bases with no gene match: 3. The CDR3 runs 14 residues. The DNA of the CDR3 is TGTGCCAGCAGCCCCCAGGGGGGCAATCAGCCCCAGCATTTT. It specifies CASSPQGGNQPQHF.

V is TRBV29-1 and J is TRBJ2-7; 12 positions agree with TRBD1. Germline V gene sequence: CDR1 SQVTM, CDR2 ANQGSEA. The length of the CDR3 is 19 residues. Losses at the gene ends were 0 bases for V and 7 bases for J; bases not matched to a gene: 19. CDR3 region: CSVEDWDAPGTGGSGEQYF. In DNA form, the CDR3 reads TGCAGCGTTGAAGATTGGGACGCACCAGGGACAGGGGGCTCGGGGGAGCAGTACTTC.

This chain joins TRBV7-2 and TRBJ1-4; maybe TRBD1 (5 bases). V dropped 2 bases and J dropped 4 bases, with 8 bases sitting between them. This CDR3 region has 14 residues. The V gene's germline CDR1 is SGHTA and CDR2 FQGNSA. Written as DNA, the CDR3 is TGTGCCAGCAGCTTAATGGGACTTAATGAAAAACTGTTTTTT. This translates into CASSLMGLNEKLFF.

V usage is TRBV6-5 and J usage is TRBJ2-5; 9 bases agree with TRBD1. In germline, CDR1 is MNHEY, CDR2 SVGAGI. This CDR3 spans 15 amino acids. V lost 5 bases, J lost 5 bases, and 9 bases stayed unmatched. The DNA of the CDR3 is TGTGCCAGCAGTACCCCCGGGACAGGGTTTGAGACCCAGTACTTC. Protein sequence: CASSTPGTGFETQYF.

V usage is TRBV7-8 and J usage is TRBJ2-1, with D possibly TRBD1 on 5 matching bases. The length of the CDR3 is 14 residues. V was trimmed by 5 bases and J by 3 bases, leaving 11 bases between them. The germline CDR1 and CDR2 sequences are SGHVS and FQNEAQ. The CDR3 nucleotides read TGTGCCAGCAGCGCTCGACAGAACTACAATGAGCAGTTCTTC. Residues: CASSARQNYNEQFF.

This sequence joins TRBV10-1 and TRBJ2-1, with 7 positions matching TRBD1. The germline V gene encodes CDR1 WNHNN and CDR2 SYGVQD (reference sequence). The CDR3 totals 13 residues. J gave up 3 bases and V 5 bases, and 1 base lay outside the gene matches. As DNA, the CDR3 is TGCGCCAGCAGTAGACAGGGCTACAATGAGCAGTTCTTC. Its translation is CASSRQGYNEQFF.

The CDR3 bases are TGTGCCAGTAGTAGTATGAGCGGGGGGGTTAATGAGCAGTTCTTC. Amino acids: CASSSMSGGVNEQFF. The chain recombines TRBV19 with TRBJ2-1, with TRBD2 matching 10 bases. The CDR3 totals 15 residues. V was pared by 4 bases and J by 7 bases, with 7 bases of the junction left unmatched. Germline V lookup: CDR1 LNHDA, CDR2 SQIVND (reference sequence).

The chain carries TRBV19 and TRBJ2-5; a possible D gene is TRBD1 (7 bases). Deletions cut 6 bases from V and 2 bases from J, with 16 bases between. In germline, CDR1 is LNHDA, CDR2 SQIVND (reference sequence). There are 15 residues in the CDR3. CDR3: CASSLTGDLQETQYF. As DNA, the CDR3 is TGTGCCAGTAGCCTAACAGGGGACTTACAAGAGACCCAGTACTTC.

The chain links TRBV11-2 to TRBJ1-1, with D possibly matching TRBD1 (6 bases). V lost 0 bases to trimming and J lost 3 bases, with 11 bases between them. Looked up from germline, CDR1 is SGHAT and CDR2 is FQNNGV. The CDR3 extends over 15 amino acids. For the CDR3, the DNA is TGTGCCAGCAGCTTAGAGGGGGCAGTTTACACTGAAGCTTTCTTT. Protein: CASSLEGAVYTEAFF. The full variable domain, in which reference TRBV11-2 and TRBJ1-1 provide the parts outside the CDR3, is EAGVAQSPRYKIIEKRQSVAFWCNPISGHATLYWYQQILGQGPKLLIQFQNNGVVDDSQLPKDRFSAERLKGVDSTLKIQPAKLEDSAVYLCASSLEGAVYTEAFFGQGTRLTVV.

CDR3 amino acids: CASSYSYSFKGYGYTF. The CDR3 coding sequence is TGTGCCAGCAGTTACTCGTACTCATTTAAGGGGTATGGCTACACCTTC. V gene TRBV6-5 combines with J gene TRBJ1-2; possible D gene TRBD1, 5 bases. Trimming took 0 bases from V and 5 from J, leaving 16 bases between them. The CDR3 runs to 16 residues. Germline V lookup: CDR1 MNHEY, CDR2 SVGAGI.

CDR3 sequence: CASSSWGGGYTGELFF. The CDR3 bases are TGTGCCAGCAGTTCTTGGGGCGGTGGGTACACCGGGGAGCTGTTTTTT. The chain combines TRBV28 with TRBJ2-2; possible D gene TRBD1, 5 bases. The CDR3 sequence is 16 residues long. Germline assignment: CDR1 MDHEN and CDR2 SYDVKM. Trimming removed 4 bases from V and 3 bases from J, with 15 bases in between.

This clone was observed once. The V gene is TRBV6-5, the J gene TRBJ2-5; maybe TRBD2 (6 bases). CDR3 length equals 14 residues. Germline assignment: CDR1 MNHEY and CDR2 SVGAGI. Trimming took off 6 bases at V and 5 bases at J, with 16 bases between the two ends. The chain's CDR3 is CASRRDGGGETQYF. CDR3 DNA sequence: TGTGCCAGCAGGAGGGACGGGGGAGGTGAGACCCAGTACTTC.

V and J are TRBV4-1 and TRBJ2-7, with 7 positions matching TRBD2. This CDR3 contains 14 residues. V lost 3 bases and J lost 5; bases outside the gene matches: 7. CDR1 is MGHRA and CDR2 is YSYEKL in the germline V gene. The CDR3 spells CASSQGLPPDEQYF. Written as DNA, the CDR3 is TGCGCCAGCAGCCAGGGACTACCTCCCGACGAGCAGTACTTC.

The chain has TRBV7-2 and TRBJ2-7; D is possibly TRBD2 (8 bases). Germline V CDR1 and CDR2: SGHTA, FQGNSA. Trimming left V 5 bases short and J 8 bases short, with 25 bases between. The CDR3 spans 16 residues. CDR3 sequence reads: CASSQGGQRGTMKQYF. In nucleotides, the CDR3 is TGTGCCAGCAGCCAGGGGGGCCAGCGGGGGACTATGAAGCAGTACTTC.

V and J are TRBV7-9 and TRBJ2-1; 7 positions agree with TRBD2. After removal of 5 bases from V and 3 bases from J, the junction contained 10 bases not matched to a gene. This CDR3 region has 16 residues. Germline assignment: CDR1 SEHNR and CDR2 FQNEAQ (reference sequence). CDR3: CASSMGTKPNYNEQFF. The DNA of the CDR3 is TGTGCCAGCAGCATGGGGACTAAACCTAACTACAATGAGCAGTTCTTC. The whole variable domain, filled in from reference TRBV7-9 and TRBJ2-1, reads DTGVSQNPRHKITKRGQNVTFRCDPISEHNRLYWYRQTLGQGPEFLTYFQNEAQLEKSRLLSDRFSAERPKGSFSTLEIQRTEQGDSAMYLCASSMGTKPNYNEQFFGPGTRLTVL.

The V gene is TRBV5-4, the J gene TRBJ2-1, with 8 bases matching TRBD2. V lost 4 bases to trimming and J lost 5 bases; unmatched junction nucleotides: 8. CDR1 and CDR2 (germline): SGHNT, YYREEE (reference sequence). This CDR3 spans 15 amino acids. DNA of the CDR3: TGTGCCAGCAGCCCGCAGCGGGGGTCCCACAATGAGCAGTTCTTC. Encoded protein: CASSPQRGSHNEQFF.

The CDR3 bases are TGTGCCAGTAGTTACAGGGAGGGGGATACGCAGTATTTT. As protein: CASSYREGDTQYF. V and J are TRBV19 and TRBJ2-3; weak D call: TRBD2 (7 bases). CDR1 is LNHDA and CDR2 is SQIVND in the germline V gene (reference sequence). The CDR3 is 13 amino acids. The V and J ends lost 5 bases and 6 bases respectively, with 12 bases between them.

V and J are TRBV19 and TRBJ1-3, with TRBD1 matching over 7 bases. Germline CDR1 and CDR2: LNHDA and SQIVND (reference sequence). This CDR3 spans 15 amino acids. V trimming: 6 bases; J trimming: 2 bases; junction bases outside the gene matches: 7. The CDR3: CASRYSGTAGNTIYF. CDR3 nucleotides: TGTGCCAGTAGGTACTCCGGGACAGCTGGAAACACCATATATTTT.

The gene calls are TRBV7-8 and TRBJ2-7; the match to TRBD2 covers 8 bases. V shed 10 bases and J 4 bases; nucleotides not matched to a gene: 9. CDR1 SGHVS and CDR2 FQNEAQ come from the germline V gene. CDR3 length equals 13 residues. The CDR3 region is CATEAGGKYEQYF. Here the CDR3 DNA reads TGTGCCACAGAGGCGGGGGGTAAGTACGAGCAGTACTTC.